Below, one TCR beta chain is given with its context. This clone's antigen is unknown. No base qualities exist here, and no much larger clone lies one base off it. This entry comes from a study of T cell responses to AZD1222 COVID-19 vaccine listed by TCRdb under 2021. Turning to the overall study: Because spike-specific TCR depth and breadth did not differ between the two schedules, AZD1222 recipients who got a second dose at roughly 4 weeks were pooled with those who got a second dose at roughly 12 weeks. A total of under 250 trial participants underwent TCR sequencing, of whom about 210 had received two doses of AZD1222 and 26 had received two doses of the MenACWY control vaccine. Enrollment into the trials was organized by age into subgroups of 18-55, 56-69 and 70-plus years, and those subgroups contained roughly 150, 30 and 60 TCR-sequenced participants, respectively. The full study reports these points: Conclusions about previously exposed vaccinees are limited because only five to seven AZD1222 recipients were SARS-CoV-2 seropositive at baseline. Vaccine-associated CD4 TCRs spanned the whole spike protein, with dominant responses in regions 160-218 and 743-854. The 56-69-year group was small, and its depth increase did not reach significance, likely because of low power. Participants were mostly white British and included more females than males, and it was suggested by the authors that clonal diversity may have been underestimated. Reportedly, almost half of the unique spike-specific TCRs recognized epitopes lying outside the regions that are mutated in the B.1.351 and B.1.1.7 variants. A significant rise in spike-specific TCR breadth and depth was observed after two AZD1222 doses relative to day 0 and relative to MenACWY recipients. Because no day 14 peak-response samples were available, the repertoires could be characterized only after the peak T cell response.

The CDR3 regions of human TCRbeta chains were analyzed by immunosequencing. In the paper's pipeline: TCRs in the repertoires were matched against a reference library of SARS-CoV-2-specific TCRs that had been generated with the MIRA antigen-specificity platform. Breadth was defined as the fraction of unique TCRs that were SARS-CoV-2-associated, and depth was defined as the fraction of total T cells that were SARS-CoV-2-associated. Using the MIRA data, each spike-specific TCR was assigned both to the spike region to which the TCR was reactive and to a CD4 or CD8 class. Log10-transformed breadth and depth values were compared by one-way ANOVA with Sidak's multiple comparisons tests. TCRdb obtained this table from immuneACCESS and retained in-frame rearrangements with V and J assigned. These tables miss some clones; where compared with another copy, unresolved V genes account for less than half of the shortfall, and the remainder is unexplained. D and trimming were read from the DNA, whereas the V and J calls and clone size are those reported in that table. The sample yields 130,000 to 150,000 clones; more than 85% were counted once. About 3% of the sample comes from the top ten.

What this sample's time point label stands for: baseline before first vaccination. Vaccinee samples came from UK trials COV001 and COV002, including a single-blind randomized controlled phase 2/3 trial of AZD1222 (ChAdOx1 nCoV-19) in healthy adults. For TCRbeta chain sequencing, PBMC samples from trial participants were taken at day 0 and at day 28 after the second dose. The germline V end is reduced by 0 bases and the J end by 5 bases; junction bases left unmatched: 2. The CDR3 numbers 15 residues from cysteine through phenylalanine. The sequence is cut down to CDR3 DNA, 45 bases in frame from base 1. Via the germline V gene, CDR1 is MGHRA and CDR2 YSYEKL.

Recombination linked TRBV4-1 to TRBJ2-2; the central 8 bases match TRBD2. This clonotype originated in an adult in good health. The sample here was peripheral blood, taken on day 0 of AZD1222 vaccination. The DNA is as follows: TGCGCCAGCAGCCAAGAACGGGGGGGGACCGGGGAGCTGTTTTTT. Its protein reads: CASSQERGGTGELFF.